Below are 10 T cell receptor beta chains sequenced from a single sample in a study of cytomegalovirus exposure and HLA in healthy donors. The PCR employed 60 Vbeta primers together with 13 Jbeta primers. The repertoire was sequenced with immunoSEQ multiplex PCR; TCRdb's copy has only in-frame clones and lacks some. The top ten hold 1.2% to 1.5% of the sample, which has 100,000 to 150,000 clones, over 70% seen once. Source material: PBMCs. Receptors originate from a woman aged 40 to 55 in good health and CMV-seronegative.

In regard to this clone: An end of the junction differs from the germline gene, which may be a read error. The chain carries TRBV7-9 and TRBJ1-5; D unresolved. CDR3 length equals 12 residues. Germline lookup yields CDR1 SEHNR and CDR2 FQNEAQ (reference sequence). The CDR3 sequence is CSSSLGGQPQHF. The CDR3 DNA sequence: TGTTCCAGCAGCTTAGGAGGGCAGCCCCAGCATTTT.

This clone was observed once. The rearrangement uses TRBV29-1 and TRBJ2-7; D might be TRBD1 (6 bases). V dropped 2 bases and J dropped 4 bases, with 15 bases sitting between them. Germline V CDR1 and CDR2: SQVTM, ANQGSEA. This CDR3 contains 14 residues. CDR3 residues: CSVEWAGVEYEQYF. Written as DNA, the CDR3 is TGCAGCGTTGAATGGGCAGGGGTGGAGTACGAGCAGTACTTC.

The chain has TRBV7-9 and TRBJ1-1, with 8 bases identical to TRBD1. The CDR3 runs to 15 residues. Germline CDR1 reads SEHNR; CDR2 reads FQNEAQ (reference sequence). V shed 1 base, J shed 6 bases, and the junction held 7 bases outside the gene matches. The CDR3 is CASSLDQGAKSEAFF. Written as DNA, the CDR3 is TGTGCCAGCAGCTTAGATCAGGGGGCAAAATCTGAAGCTTTCTTT.

The rearrangement uses TRBV6-6 and TRBJ1-5; 7 nucleotides match TRBD1. The J segment lost 7 bases and the V segment lost 5 bases, leaving 11 bases of the junction unmatched. Germline V gene sequence: CDR1 MNHNY, CDR2 SVGAGI (reference sequence). CDR3 length: 15 residues. The CDR3 protein is CASSTWGQGDQPQHF. For the CDR3, the DNA is TGTGCCAGCAGTACATGGGGCCAGGGGGACCAGCCCCAGCATTTT.

The V and J genes are TRBV27 and TRBJ2-5; TRBD1 might be the D (5 bases). Judging by the DNA end, TRBJ2-7 fits better; the J call may be wrong. CDR1 is MNHEY and CDR2 is SMNVEV in the germline V gene (reference sequence). The CDR3 sequence is 14 residues long. Here the CDR3 reads CASSHDSYSYEQYF. Here the CDR3 DNA reads TGTGCCAGCAGCCACGACAGTTACTCCTACGAGCAGTACTTC.

The chain uses TRBV11-2 and TRBJ1-2; 8 positions agree with TRBD1. The length of the CDR3 is 14 residues. CDR1 and CDR2 (germline): SGHAT, FQNNGV. Unmatched junction bases numbered 9, after V lost 5 bases and J lost 7 bases. DNA for the CDR3: TGTGCCAGCAGCACCAGGACAGGGAAGTCTGGCTACACCTTC. Protein product: CASSTRTGKSGYTF.

J is TRBJ2-7 and V is TRBV5-1, with 9 bases fitting TRBD1. With 3 bases clipped from V and 2 bases from J, the junction kept 6 bases outside the gene matches. The germline CDR1 and CDR2 sequences are SGHRS and YFSETQ. CDR3 length: 15 amino acids. The CDR3 loop is CASSYDGTGPYEQYF. Written as DNA, the CDR3 is TGCGCCAGCAGCTACGACGGGACAGGGCCCTACGAGCAGTACTTC.

V is TRBV19 and J is TRBJ1-2; D call uncertain. Germline V gene sequence: CDR1 LNHDA, CDR2 SQIVND (reference sequence). Trimming cost V 6 bases and J 8 bases, with 13 bases left between them. The CDR3 covers 12 residues. CDR3 sequence: CASRLLGSGYTF. CDR3 coding DNA: TGTGCCAGTAGACTGTTGGGGAGCGGCTACACCTTC.

In this sample, this clone turned up a few times. The J gene is TRBJ1-6, the V gene TRBV30, with 8 bases matching TRBD1. CDR3 length equals 13 residues. The germline V gene encodes CDR1 GTSNPN and CDR2 SVGIG (reference sequence). Unmatched junction bases numbered 3, after V lost 4 bases and J lost 7 bases. CDR3 protein: CAWNPGGNSPLHF. CDR3 coding DNA: TGTGCCTGGAACCCAGGGGGCAATTCACCCCTCCACTTT.

The CDR3: CASSLAGLSGAHYEQYF. The DNA of the CDR3 is TGCGCCAGCAGCTTGGCCGGATTGTCAGGGGCTCACTACGAGCAGTACTTC. The rearrangement uses TRBV5-1 and TRBJ2-7; D possibly corresponds to TRBD1 (6 bases). Between the trimmed V and J ends, which lost 0 bases and 3 bases, there was a span of 19 bases. Germline assignment: CDR1 SGHRS and CDR2 YFSETQ. This CDR3 has 17 residues.